The source of this T cell receptor beta chain is a study of beta chain features in type 1 diabetes. This clone occurred a few times. Its antigen remains unidentified. Expressed TCRB transcripts were sequenced, since all the RNA that had been isolated was reverse transcribed. About 4 million reads was the average for naive, central memory and regulatory T cell samples. Generated by immunoSEQ multiplex PCR, the TCRdb table keeps only in-frame clones and is missing some. Here the sample spans 900,000 or so clones, about a sixth being singletons. The CDR3 loop spans 14 amino acids. The trim removed 6 bases at V and 1 base at J, leaving 3 bases unmatched. The germline gives CDR1 ENHRY, CDR2 SYGVKD. Study-wide points: Whether TCRB rearrangement is influenced by HLA type was left unresolved in this analysis. For cells with high TCR expression, cDNA sequencing could yield over-representation.

Markers CD45RO/CCR7/CD25/CD127/CD95/CD27 served to sort CD4+ naive, central memory, regulatory and stem cell-like memory cells. Sequenced sample: naive CD4+ T cells from blood. The sequence derives from a woman younger than 30 in good health. The chain recombines TRBV10-3 with TRBJ1-1; 9 bases align to TRBD1. CDR3 sequence reads: CAISPGQGNTEAFF. The CDR3 DNA is TGTGCCATCAGCCCGGGACAGGGGAACACTGAAGCTTTCTTT.